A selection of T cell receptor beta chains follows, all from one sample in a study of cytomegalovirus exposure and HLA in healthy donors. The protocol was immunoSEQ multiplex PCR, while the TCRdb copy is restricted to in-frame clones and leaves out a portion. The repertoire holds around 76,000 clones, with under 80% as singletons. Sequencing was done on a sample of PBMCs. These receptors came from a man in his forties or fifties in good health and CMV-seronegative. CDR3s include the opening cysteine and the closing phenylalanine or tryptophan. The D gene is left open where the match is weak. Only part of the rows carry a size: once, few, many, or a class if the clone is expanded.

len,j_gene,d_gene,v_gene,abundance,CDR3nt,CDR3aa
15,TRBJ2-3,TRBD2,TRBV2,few,TGTGCCAGCAGGGGACTAGCGGCTAGCACAGATACGCAGTATTTT,CASRGLAASTDTQYF
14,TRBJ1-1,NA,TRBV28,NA,TGTGCCAGCAGCGAAAACAGGGTAGCCACTGAAGCTTTCTTT,CASSENRVATEAFF
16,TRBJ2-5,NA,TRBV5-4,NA,TGTGCCAGCAGGTCAACAGGGTTTGGTGGCCAAGAGACCCAGTACTTC,CASRSTGFGGQETQYF
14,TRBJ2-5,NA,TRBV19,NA,TGTGCCAGTAGTCCGGACAGTGGACGGGAGACCCAGTACTTC,CASSPDSGRETQYF
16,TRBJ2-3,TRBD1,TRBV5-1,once,TGCGCCAGCAGCAAACCGGGACAGGGGGCGCGGGATACGCAGTATTTT,CASSKPGQGARDTQYF
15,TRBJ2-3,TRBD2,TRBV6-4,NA,TGTGCCAGCAGTACAACTAGCGGGGGCGAAGATATGCAGTATTTT,CASSTTSGGEDMQYF
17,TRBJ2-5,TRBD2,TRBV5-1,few,TGCGCCAGCAGCTTGTTGGCTAGCGGGAGGGCCAGAGAGACCCAGTACTTC,CASSLLASGRARETQYF
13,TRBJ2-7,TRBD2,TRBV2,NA,TGTGCCAGCAGACTAGCGGGAGGGCACGAGCAGTACTTC,CASRLAGGHEQYF
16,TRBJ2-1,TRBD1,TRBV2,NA,TGTGCCAGCAGTACGCGGACAGGGGTCATTTACAATGAGCAGTTCTTC,CASSTRTGVIYNEQFF
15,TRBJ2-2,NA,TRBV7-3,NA,TGTGCCAGCAGCTCCCCGGGTGCCTACACCGGGGAGCTGTTTTTT,CASSSPGAYTGELFF
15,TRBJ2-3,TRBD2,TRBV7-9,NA,TGTGCCAGCAGCTTGCCAGCGGGAGGCCCAGATACGCAGTATTTT,CASSLPAGGPDTQYF
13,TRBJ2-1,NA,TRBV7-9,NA,TGTGCCAGCAGCTTAGGAGAGGAGAATGAGCAGTTCTTC,CASSLGEENEQFF
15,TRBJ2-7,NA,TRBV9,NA,TGTGCCAGCAGCCCCCAAGAGGCTAGTATCTACGAGCAGTACTTC,CASSPQEASIYEQYF
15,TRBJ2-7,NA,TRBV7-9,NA,TGTGCCAGCAGCCCCGTTTCGGGAGAGCGCTACGAGCAGTACTTC,CASSPVSGERYEQYF
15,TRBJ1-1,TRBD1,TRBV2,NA,TGTGCCAGCATCGTTCAGGGGGCAAGGAACACTGAAGCTTTCTTT,CASIVQGARNTEAFF
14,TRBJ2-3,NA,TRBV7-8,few,TGTGCCAGCAGCTCCTCCAATAGTTTGGATACGCAGTATTTT,CASSSSNSLDTQYF
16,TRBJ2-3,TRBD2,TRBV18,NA,TGTGCCAGCTCACGGGCTAGCGGAGGGAGCACAGATACGCAGTATTTT,CASSRASGGSTDTQYF
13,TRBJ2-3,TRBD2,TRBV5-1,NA,TGCGCCAGCAGTCCCAGCGGGAGTGGTACGCAGTATTTT,CASSPSGSGTQYF
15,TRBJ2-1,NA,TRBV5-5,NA,TGTGCCAGCAGCTTGGATGGCGGAACCCACAATGAGCAGTTCTTC,CASSLDGGTHNEQFF
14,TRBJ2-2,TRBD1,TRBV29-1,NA,TGCAGCGTTGCCAGGGGGCTAGGGGCCGGGGAGCTGTTTTTT,CSVARGLGAGELFF
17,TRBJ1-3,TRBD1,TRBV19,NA,TGTGCCAGTAGTGTCGGACAGGGGTTTGACTCTGGAAACACCATATATTTT,CASSVGQGFDSGNTIYF
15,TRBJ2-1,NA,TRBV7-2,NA,TGTGCCAGCAGCTTAAGGGGGTTCTCCTACAATGAGCAGTTCTTC,CASSLRGFSYNEQFF
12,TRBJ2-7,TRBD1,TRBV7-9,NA,TGTGCCAGCAGCGCGACAGGGGACGAGCAGTACTTC,CASSATGDEQYF
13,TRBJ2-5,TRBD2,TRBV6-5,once,TGTGCCAGCAGGTGGGGTAGCGGGAAGACCCAGTACTTC,CASRWGSGKTQYF
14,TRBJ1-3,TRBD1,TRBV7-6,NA,TGTGCCAGCAGCTTAAGGGGGCTTGGAAACACCATATATTTT,CASSLRGLGNTIYF
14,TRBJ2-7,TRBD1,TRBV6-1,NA,TGTGCCAGCAGTGAAGCGGGACAGAGTTACGAGCAGTACTTC,CASSEAGQSYEQYF
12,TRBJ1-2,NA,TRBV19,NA,TGTGCCAGTAGCTACCCAGGAGGTGGCTACACCTTC,CASSYPGGGYTF
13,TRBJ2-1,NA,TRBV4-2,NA,TGTGCCAGCAGCCAAGAGAGGGTCCATGAGCAGTTCTTC,CASSQERVHEQFF
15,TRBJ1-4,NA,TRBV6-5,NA,TGTGCCAGCAGCCGTAGGATTGATCCGGGTGAAAAACTGTTTTTT,CASSRRIDPGEKLFF
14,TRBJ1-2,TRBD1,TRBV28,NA,TGTGCCAGCAGTTTTGGACAGGGATACTATGGCTACACCTTC,CASSFGQGYYGYTF
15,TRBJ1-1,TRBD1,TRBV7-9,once,TGTGCCAGCAGCCGAGGACAGGGAAAGGTGGATGAAGCTTTCTTT,CASSRGQGKVDEAFF
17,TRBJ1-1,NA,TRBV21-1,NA,TGTGCCAGCAGCAGGGGGGGGGACTCCGACCCGTACACTGAAGCTTTCTTT,CASSRGGDSDPYTEAFF
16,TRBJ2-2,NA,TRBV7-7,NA,TGTGCTAGCAGCTTAGCAACAGCCGGGAGCCCCGGGGAGCTGTTTTTT,CASSLATAGSPGELFF
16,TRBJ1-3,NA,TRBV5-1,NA,TGCGCCAGCAGCTTGGGGCCGACATACTCTGGAAACACCATATATTTT,CASSLGPTYSGNTIYF
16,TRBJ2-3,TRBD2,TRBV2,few,TGTGCCAGCAGCGGTCCTAGCGGGAGCCCCGCAGATACGCAGTATTTT,CASSGPSGSPADTQYF